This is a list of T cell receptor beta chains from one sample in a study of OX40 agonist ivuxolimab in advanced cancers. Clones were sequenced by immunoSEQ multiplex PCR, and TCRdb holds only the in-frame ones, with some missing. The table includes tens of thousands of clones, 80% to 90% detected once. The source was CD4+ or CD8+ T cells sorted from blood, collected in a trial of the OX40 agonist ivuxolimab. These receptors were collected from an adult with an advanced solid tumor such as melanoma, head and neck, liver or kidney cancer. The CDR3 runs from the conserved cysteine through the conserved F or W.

CDR3: CAWSGLAGGTGELFF
J: TRBJ2-2
length: 15
V: TRBV30

CDR3: CASSVSGVRSGNTIYF
J: TRBJ1-3
length: 16
V: TRBV9

CDR3: CASSGTSGRFGNIQYF
J: TRBJ2-4
length: 16
V: TRBV2

CDR3: CASSLGTRGNEQFF
J: TRBJ2-1
length: 14
V: TRBV5-1

CDR3: CASSPGGAVRNTGELFF
J: TRBJ2-2
length: 17
V: TRBV28

CDR3: CASSQDLDQETQYF
J: TRBJ2-5
length: 14
V: TRBV18

CDR3: CASSSPTGLLQETQYF
J: TRBJ2-5
length: 16
V: TRBV7-9

CDR3: CASSYGTSGIETQYF
J: TRBJ2-5
length: 15
V: TRBV6-6

CDR3: CASSQEQAGDGYTF
J: TRBJ1-2
length: 14
V: TRBV4-1

CDR3: CASSARIDGEKLFF
J: TRBJ1-4
length: 14
V: TRBV2

CDR3: CASSLQGQNTIYF
J: TRBJ1-3
length: 13
V: TRBV2

CDR3: CASSSQGGSGNTIYF
J: TRBJ1-3
length: 15
V: TRBV11-2

CDR3: CASTQGRTNTEAFF
J: TRBJ1-1
length: 14
V: TRBV2

CDR3: CASRLQAIYF
J: TRBJ1-3
length: 10
V: TRBV14

CDR3: CASREDSGLVGPAQFF
J: TRBJ2-1
length: 16
V: TRBV6-1

CDR3: CASSPDRRSEQYF
J: TRBJ2-7
length: 13
V: TRBV7-2

CDR3: CASSLRTGGMHEQYF
J: TRBJ2-7
length: 15
V: TRBV5-1

CDR3: CASSLAGDNQPQHF
J: TRBJ1-5
length: 14
V: TRBV27

CDR3: CASSLWSGKETQYF
J: TRBJ2-5
length: 14
V: TRBV28

CDR3: CASSPPTSGSSTEQFF
J: TRBJ2-1
length: 16
V: TRBV18

CDR3: CASSRRDTRTDTQYF
J: TRBJ2-3
length: 15
V: TRBV14

CDR3: CASSFDRANTEAFF
J: TRBJ1-1
length: 14
V: TRBV11-1

CDR3: CSVGGGAEGVNTEAFF
J: TRBJ1-1
length: 16
V: TRBV29-1

CDR3: CASSGAGGPDETQYF
J: TRBJ2-5
length: 15
V: TRBV9

CDR3: CASSLDGGYTEAFF
J: TRBJ1-1
length: 14
V: TRBV5-1

CDR3: CASSRGPNTEAFF
J: TRBJ1-1
length: 13
V: TRBV28

CDR3: CASSIRQGMNTEAFF
J: TRBJ1-1
length: 15
V: TRBV5-1

CDR3: CASSQGLANVLTF
J: TRBJ2-6
length: 13
V: TRBV11-3

CDR3: CASSRYGYTF
J: TRBJ1-2
length: 10
V: TRBV28

CDR3: CSVDIQNTGELFF
J: TRBJ2-2
length: 13
V: TRBV29-1

CDR3: CASSHDSGEVGYTF
J: TRBJ1-2
length: 14
V: TRBV18

CDR3: CASSVGSSGSYNEQFF
J: TRBJ2-1
length: 16
V: TRBV9

CDR3: CAWNEEETQYF
J: TRBJ2-5
length: 11
V: TRBV30

CDR3: CAISEGDSASSGANVLTF
J: TRBJ2-6
length: 18
V: TRBV10-3

CDR3: CASSPYVGTASYEQYF
J: TRBJ2-7
length: 16
V: TRBV27

CDR3: CASKGESNQPQHF
J: TRBJ1-5
length: 13
V: TRBV6-1

CDR3: CASSGQGDTGELFF
J: TRBJ2-2
length: 14
V: TRBV25-1

CDR3: CASSHRTGGVEQFF
J: TRBJ2-1
length: 14
V: TRBV4-3

CDR3: CASTKEGAFYEQYF
J: TRBJ2-7
length: 14
V: TRBV5-6

CDR3: CASSRGQGRSETQYF
J: TRBJ2-5
length: 15
V: TRBV6-6

CDR3: CASRSGGTNEKLFF
J: TRBJ1-4
length: 14
V: TRBV5-1

CDR3: CASSRTRTETQYF
J: TRBJ2-5
length: 13
V: TRBV27

CDR3: CASSLASRPGETQYF
J: TRBJ2-5
length: 15
V: TRBV7-9

CDR3: CASSLTPGTGAGGYTF
J: TRBJ1-2
length: 16
V: TRBV11-1

CDR3: CSIGQGTDTQYF
J: TRBJ2-3
length: 12
V: TRBV29-1

CDR3: CASSGMGGPNTEAFF
J: TRBJ1-1
length: 15
V: TRBV2

CDR3: CASSPPGTGGLFFF
J: TRBJ1-1
length: 14
V: TRBV7-3

CDR3: CASSEGRRKEGYTF
J: TRBJ1-2
length: 14
V: TRBV9

CDR3: CASSASSSEDTQYF
J: TRBJ2-3
length: 14
V: TRBV11-2

CDR3: CASSPPGQGSTEAFF
J: TRBJ1-1
length: 15
V: TRBV18

CDR3: CASSFDNLIGQWPQSQFF
J: TRBJ2-1
length: 18
V: TRBV7-2

CDR3: CASSRSGRADRNEQFF
J: TRBJ2-1
length: 16
V: TRBV5-4

CDR3: CSGGGSEETQYF
J: TRBJ2-5
length: 12
V: TRBV29-1

CDR3: CASSIGAGGSPLHF
J: TRBJ1-6
length: 14
V: TRBV19

CDR3: CASKFLAGGRHEQFF
J: TRBJ2-1
length: 15
V: TRBV6-1

CDR3: CAIRTDSTDTQYF
J: TRBJ2-3
length: 13
V: TRBV10-3

CDR3: CASSPTGQGAPKYAQYF
J: TRBJ2-7
length: 17
V: TRBV18